A selection of T cell receptor beta chains follows, all from one sample in a study of shared clonotypes between healthy human individuals. Libraries were prepared by immunoSEQ multiplex PCR; TCRdb keeps only in-frame clonotypes and omits some of them. The table records some 2.3 million clones, roughly 93% of them present only once. Sequenced: naive CD4+ T cells from PBMCs. The origin of the receptors is a man aged 18 to 30 in good health. Some clones in this sample may be carry-over from other donors' samples. Both conserved end residues are part of each CDR3. Each record gives: V gene, clone size, D gene, J gene, CDR3 DNA, CDR3 protein. D genes are given only for firm matches. Clone size, where shown, is once, few, many, or a class for clones that have expanded.

V gene: TRBV6-1; clone size: .; D gene: .; J gene: TRBJ1-3; CDR3 DNA: TGTGCCAGCATCTGGGTCTCAGGCGCTGGAAACACCATATATTTT; CDR3 protein: CASIWVSGAGNTIYF
V gene: TRBV6-1; clone size: .; D gene: TRBD1; J gene: TRBJ1-5; CDR3 DNA: TGTGCCAGCAGTGCGGGACAGGTAGTTCAGCCCCAGCATTTT; CDR3 protein: CASSAGQVVQPQHF
V gene: TRBV4-1; clone size: .; D gene: TRBD2; J gene: TRBJ2-7; CDR3 DNA: TGCGCCAGCAGCTCCTACTTGGCGGGAGGGCCGTACGAGCAGTACTTC; CDR3 protein: CASSSYLAGGPYEQYF
V gene: TRBV18; clone size: once; D gene: .; J gene: TRBJ2-4; CDR3 DNA: TGTGCCAGCTCACCACTTACAGGGCTAGCCAAAAACATTCAGTACTTC; CDR3 protein: CASSPLTGLAKNIQYF
V gene: TRBV9; clone size: .; D gene: .; J gene: TRBJ1-5; CDR3 DNA: TGTGCCAGCAGCGCCGGGGCCTATAGCAATCAGCCCCAGCATTTT; CDR3 protein: CASSAGAYSNQPQHF
V gene: TRBV7-9; clone size: .; D gene: TRBD1; J gene: TRBJ2-7; CDR3 DNA: TGTGCCAGCAGCTTGGGACAGGGGGCTTACGAGCAGTACTTC; CDR3 protein: CASSLGQGAYEQYF
V gene: TRBV27; clone size: .; D gene: .; J gene: TRBJ2-5; CDR3 DNA: TGTGCCACCGGGTCGGGCCTCCTCGGTGAGACCCAGTACTTC; CDR3 protein: CATGSGLLGETQYF
V gene: TRBV9; clone size: once; D gene: .; J gene: TRBJ2-1; CDR3 DNA: TGTGCCAGCAGCGTAGGTCCGCTGGAGCAGAATGAGCAGTTCTTC; CDR3 protein: CASSVGPLEQNEQFF
V gene: TRBV5-1; clone size: .; D gene: .; J gene: TRBJ2-5; CDR3 DNA: TGCGCCAGCAGCTTCCCGGGGCGGGGAGAGACCCAGTACTTC; CDR3 protein: CASSFPGRGETQYF
V gene: TRBV2; clone size: .; D gene: .; J gene: TRBJ2-2; CDR3 DNA: TGTGCCAGCAGTGAGGGCACCTACACCGGGGAGCTGTTTTTT; CDR3 protein: CASSEGTYTGELFF
V gene: TRBV28; clone size: .; D gene: TRBD2; J gene: TRBJ2-3; CDR3 DNA: TGTGCCAGCACCTCCCCGGGAGGCTCCACAGATACGCAGTATTTT; CDR3 protein: CASTSPGGSTDTQYF
V gene: TRBV6-5; clone size: few; D gene: .; J gene: TRBJ1-1; CDR3 DNA: TGTGCCAGCAGTTACACAGGGATGAACACTGAAGCTTTCTTT; CDR3 protein: CASSYTGMNTEAFF
V gene: TRBV29-1; clone size: .; D gene: .; J gene: TRBJ2-1; CDR3 DNA: TGCAGCGTTGCAGGGCAAGTGCGGTACAATGAGCAGTTCTTC; CDR3 protein: CSVAGQVRYNEQFF
V gene: TRBV2; clone size: .; D gene: .; J gene: TRBJ2-3; CDR3 DNA: TGTGCCAGCATTAGTGGTTTGGCAGGCCCACCGAGCACAGATACGCAGTATTTT; CDR3 protein: CASISGLAGPPSTDTQYF
V gene: TRBV7-3; clone size: .; D gene: TRBD2; J gene: TRBJ2-1; CDR3 DNA: TGTGCCAGCAGCTTATCGGGACTACCCCACAATGAGCAGTTCTTC; CDR3 protein: CASSLSGLPHNEQFF
V gene: TRBV7-9; clone size: .; D gene: .; J gene: TRBJ1-2; CDR3 DNA: TGTGCCAGCAGCTTAGGGGCCGCTGGCTACACCTTC; CDR3 protein: CASSLGAAGYTF
V gene: TRBV6-5; clone size: .; D gene: TRBD2; J gene: TRBJ2-1; CDR3 DNA: TGTGCCAGCAGTAAGGGACTAGCGACCAACAATGAGCAGTTCTTC; CDR3 protein: CASSKGLATNNEQFF
V gene: TRBV2; clone size: .; D gene: TRBD1; J gene: TRBJ2-7; CDR3 DNA: TGTGCCAGCAGCCCCTCGGGGACAGGGATAGGCGAGCAGTACTTC; CDR3 protein: CASSPSGTGIGEQYF
V gene: TRBV27; clone size: .; D gene: TRBD2; J gene: TRBJ2-7; CDR3 DNA: TGTGCCAGCAGACCGGGACTAGCGGGGACCTCCTACGAGCAGTACTTC; CDR3 protein: CASRPGLAGTSYEQYF
V gene: TRBV19; clone size: once; D gene: TRBD2; J gene: TRBJ2-1; CDR3 DNA: TGTGCCAGTAGTTATCAACTAGCGGGAGGGTACAATGAGCAGTTCTTC; CDR3 protein: CASSYQLAGGYNEQFF
V gene: TRBV30; clone size: few; D gene: .; J gene: TRBJ1-5; CDR3 DNA: TGTGCCTGGAGCCAGGGTGATCAGCCCCAGCATTTT; CDR3 protein: CAWSQGDQPQHF
V gene: TRBV29-1; clone size: .; D gene: .; J gene: TRBJ1-1; CDR3 DNA: TGCAGCGTTGAACAGGTAATAGTGAACACTGAAGCTTTCTTT; CDR3 protein: CSVEQVIVNTEAFF
V gene: TRBV7-9; clone size: .; D gene: .; J gene: TRBJ2-7; CDR3 DNA: TGTGCCAGCAGCCCATTCCCCGGATCCTACGAGCAGTACTTC; CDR3 protein: CASSPFPGSYEQYF
V gene: TRBV6-5; clone size: .; D gene: TRBD1; J gene: TRBJ1-5; CDR3 DNA: TGTGCCAGCAGTAGAGGACAGGTCAATCAGCCCCAGCATTTT; CDR3 protein: CASSRGQVNQPQHF
V gene: TRBV2; clone size: .; D gene: TRBD2; J gene: TRBJ2-7; CDR3 DNA: TGTGCCAGCCGAATCGGACTAGCGGGGCCCTACGAGCAGTACTTC; CDR3 protein: CASRIGLAGPYEQYF
V gene: TRBV7-2; clone size: .; D gene: .; J gene: TRBJ2-3; CDR3 DNA: TGTGCCAGCAGATCAAACGGACCGCCGGGCACAGATACGCAGTATTTT; CDR3 protein: CASRSNGPPGTDTQYF
V gene: TRBV19; clone size: .; D gene: TRBD2; J gene: TRBJ2-1; CDR3 DNA: TGTGCCAGTACCAAACTAGCGGGAGCTAACAATGAGCAGTTCTTC; CDR3 protein: CASTKLAGANNEQFF
V gene: TRBV6-1; clone size: .; D gene: TRBD1; J gene: TRBJ2-1; CDR3 DNA: TGTGCCAGCAGTGGACAGGGGTCCTACAATGAGCAGTTCTTC; CDR3 protein: CASSGQGSYNEQFF
V gene: TRBV28; clone size: .; D gene: .; J gene: TRBJ1-4; CDR3 DNA: TGTGCCAGCAGTGGGGCAGGGGCTGAAAAACTGTTTTTT; CDR3 protein: CASSGAGAEKLFF